This TCR beta chain stems from a study of blood T cell repertoires in COVID-19 (TCRdb year 2020). Regarding the complete study: Collaborator samples came from the United States, Italy and Spain and covered acute and convalescent phases of COVID-19. The prospective study material was composed of cDNA or gDNA derived from T cells, B-cell-depleted T cells, or PBMCs. Deeply sampled blood TCRbeta repertoires from subjects exposed to, actively infected with, or recovered from COVID-19 were included in the dataset. The repertoires were released in a freely available public database intended as a resource for research on the immune response to SARS-CoV-2. Samples came from the ongoing ImmuneRACE study (first 160 participants) plus 1,254 subjects from 6 global collaborators. Sample metadata almost always included a de-identified subject ID, COVID-19 status, age in years and sex. Where available, HLA class I and class II types were obtained from metadata supplied by the sample provider rather than from assay-based typing.

The CDR3 contains 16 residues, cysteine and phenylalanine counted. Of all the DNA, just the CDR3 is kept, 48 bases in frame from base 1. The germline V gene sets CDR1 to LGHNA and CDR2 to YNFKEQ. At the junction V is shortened by 0 bases and J by 4 bases, with 15 bases in between. Whole blood was collected in K2EDTA tubes by collaborating institutions according to the institutions' own protocols. For TCRbeta analysis, collaborator samples were shipped as frozen whole blood, as isolated PBMCs, or as DNA extracted from either sample type. TCRbeta CDR3 regions were amplified from genomic DNA by means of the immunoSEQ Assay, a bias-controlled multiplex PCR. For the original study's pipeline: The number of nucleated cells in each sample was estimated from the amplification of reference gene primers within the assay. To quantify the absolute abundance of each unique TCRbeta CDR3 rearrangement, sequence reads were collapsed and filtered. For each sample, productive Simpson clonality was calculated as the square root of Simpson's diversity index over productive rearrangements. In TCRdb, the immuneACCESS table is reduced to in-frame sequences with V and J assigned. These tables do not hold every clone; where another copy was compared, an unresolved V gene accounts for under half, and the others remain unexplained. D and trimming were read from the DNA, whereas the V and J calls and clone size are those reported in that table. The sample includes about 300,000 clones, with around 80% observed a single time. About 1.2% of the sample rests with the top ten.

The paper as a whole reports these results and caveats: The quantity of clinical and demographic metadata differed by source and by participant and was supplied without curation.

Points on this clone: Which antigen it targets is not known. Nothing much larger sits one base from this clone, and base qualities are not available.

The origin of this receptor is a woman aged 45-65 years with acute or convalescent COVID-19. The sample comprised peripheral blood. The rearranged segments are TRBV4-2 and TRBJ1-1; the D gene is perhaps TRBD1, from 6 matching bases. The CDR3 reads CASSQDARTEGTEAFF. The nucleotides read TGTGCCAGCAGCCAAGATGCGAGGACAGAAGGCACTGAAGCTTTCTTT.